This T cell receptor beta chain was obtained from a study of blood T cell repertoires in COVID-19. Study in general: Whether acute or convalescent, the COVID-19 samples came from the United States, Italy and Spain.

Original handling: Estimation of nucleated cell counts was performed using reference gene primer amplification. The table came from immunoSEQ multiplex PCR; TCRdb's copy has only in-frame clones and leaves some out. The D gene and trimming were derived from the DNA, and the V and J assignments and clone size from that table. Counted here are roughly 58,000 clones, 65% to 85% occurring once; the ten biggest clones make up approximately 51%. Enrolled through a virtual design, the participants were between roughly 18 and 89 years of age and came from some 25 US areas. Grouping used clinical history reported by participants in a survey and questionnaire. The CDR3 has 13 residues. Trimming left V 1 base short and J 10 bases short, with 13 bases between.

The V and J genes are TRBV12-3 or TRBV12-4 and TRBJ1-1; no reliable D call. The receptor was derived from an older woman who had been exposed to COVID-19. The sequenced sample was PBMCs or T cells enriched from blood (not recorded which). CDR3: CASSLVWSAGAFF. CDR3 nucleotide sequence: TGTGCCAGCAGTTTAGTTTGGTCAGCGGGAGCTTTCTTT.